This TCR beta chain is drawn from a study of CD8 T cells in Susac syndrome. Overall study: Among the Susac syndrome patients sequenced, 5 or 6 had active disease and fewer than 10 were in remission.

Per the germline V gene, CDR1 is SGHVS and CDR2 is FQNEAQ. V dropped 5 bases and J dropped 8 bases, with 22 bases sitting between them. The CDR3 is made up of 16 amino acids. After extraction with the RNeasy kit, 0.5 to 1 ug of the RNA was reverse transcribed using random hexamers. Using its own MiXCR run on the immunoSEQ multiplex PCR reads, TCRdb lists one record per CDR3 protein. The sample comprises about 130,000 distinct CDR3 sequences, about 95% of which are singletons, and roughly 0.2% rests with the top ten. CD8+ and CD4+ blood T cells underwent TCR beta sequencing. The sequenced sample was CD8+ T cells from PBMCs. J is TRBJ2-4 and V is TRBV7-8, with D perhaps TRBD1 (8 bases). The clonotype originates from a human donor with Susac syndrome. CDR3 amino acids: CASSALYGQGGDIQYF. CDR3 coding DNA: TGTGCCAGCAGCGCGCTTTATGGACAGGGAGGGGACATTCAGTACTTC.